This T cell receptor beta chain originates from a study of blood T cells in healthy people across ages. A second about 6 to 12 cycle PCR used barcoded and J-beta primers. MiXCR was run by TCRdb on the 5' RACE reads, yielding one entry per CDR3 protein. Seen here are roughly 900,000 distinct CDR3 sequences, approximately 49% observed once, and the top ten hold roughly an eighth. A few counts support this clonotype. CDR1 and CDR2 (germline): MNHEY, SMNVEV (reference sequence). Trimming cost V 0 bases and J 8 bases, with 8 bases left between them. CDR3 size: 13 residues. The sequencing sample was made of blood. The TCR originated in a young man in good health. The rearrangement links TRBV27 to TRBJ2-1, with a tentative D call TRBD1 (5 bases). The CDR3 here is CASSLSAGYEQFF. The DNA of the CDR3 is TGTGCCAGCAGTTTATCGGCAGGGTATGAGCAGTTCTTC.